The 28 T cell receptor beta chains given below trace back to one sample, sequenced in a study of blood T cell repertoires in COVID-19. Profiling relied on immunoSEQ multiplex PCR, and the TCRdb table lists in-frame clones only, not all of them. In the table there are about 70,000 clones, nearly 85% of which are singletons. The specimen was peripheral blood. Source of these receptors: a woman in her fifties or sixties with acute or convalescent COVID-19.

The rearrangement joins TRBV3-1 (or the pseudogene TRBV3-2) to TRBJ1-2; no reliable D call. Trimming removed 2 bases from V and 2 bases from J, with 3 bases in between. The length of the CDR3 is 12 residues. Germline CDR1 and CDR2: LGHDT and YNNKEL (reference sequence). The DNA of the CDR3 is TGTGCCAGCAGCCAATTAAACTATGGCTACACCTTC. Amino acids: CASSQLNYGYTF.

CDR3: CASSRTGRGSDEKLFF. CDR3 bases: TGTGCCAGCAGCCGGACAGGGAGGGGCTCCGATGAAAAACTGTTTTTT. This chain connects TRBV5-6 to TRBJ1-4; 8 bases agree with TRBD1. With V trimmed by 4 bases and J by 6 bases, 11 bases remained unmatched. Germline V lookup: CDR1 SGHDT, CDR2 YYEEEE. The CDR3 is 16 amino acids.

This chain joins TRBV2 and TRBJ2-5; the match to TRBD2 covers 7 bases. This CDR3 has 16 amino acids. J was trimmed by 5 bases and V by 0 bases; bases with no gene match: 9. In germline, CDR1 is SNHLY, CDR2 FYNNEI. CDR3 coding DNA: TGTGCCAGCAGTGAAGCTGGGAGACTAGCAGGGGAGACCCAGTACTTC. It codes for CASSEAGRLAGETQYF.

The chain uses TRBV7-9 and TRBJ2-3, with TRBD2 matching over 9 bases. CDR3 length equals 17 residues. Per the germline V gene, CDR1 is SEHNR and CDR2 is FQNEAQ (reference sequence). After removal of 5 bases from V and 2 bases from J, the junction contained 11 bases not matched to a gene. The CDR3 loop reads CASSLYGIAGATDTQYF. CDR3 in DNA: TGTGCCAGCAGCCTCTACGGTATAGCGGGGGCCACAGATACGCAGTATTTT.

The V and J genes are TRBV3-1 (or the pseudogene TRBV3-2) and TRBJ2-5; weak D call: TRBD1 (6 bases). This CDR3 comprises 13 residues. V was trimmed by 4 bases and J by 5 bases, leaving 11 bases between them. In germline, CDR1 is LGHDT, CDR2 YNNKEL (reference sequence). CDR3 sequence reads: CASSLRGAETQYF. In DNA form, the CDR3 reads TGTGCCAGCAGCCTCAGGGGTGCGGAGACCCAGTACTTC.

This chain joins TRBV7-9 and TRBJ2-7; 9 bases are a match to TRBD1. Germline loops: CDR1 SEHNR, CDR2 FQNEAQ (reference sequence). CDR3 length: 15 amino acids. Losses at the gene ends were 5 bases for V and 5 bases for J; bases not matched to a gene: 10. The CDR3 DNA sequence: TGTGCCAGCAGCCCCCAAGGGACAGGGTTTGACGAGCAGTACTTC. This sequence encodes CASSPQGTGFDEQYF.

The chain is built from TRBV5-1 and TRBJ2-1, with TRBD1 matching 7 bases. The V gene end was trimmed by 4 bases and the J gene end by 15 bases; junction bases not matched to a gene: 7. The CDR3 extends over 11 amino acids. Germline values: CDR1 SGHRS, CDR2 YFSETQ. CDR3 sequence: CASSGRQGWFF. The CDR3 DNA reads TGCGCCAGCAGCGGCAGACAGGGATGGTTCTTC.

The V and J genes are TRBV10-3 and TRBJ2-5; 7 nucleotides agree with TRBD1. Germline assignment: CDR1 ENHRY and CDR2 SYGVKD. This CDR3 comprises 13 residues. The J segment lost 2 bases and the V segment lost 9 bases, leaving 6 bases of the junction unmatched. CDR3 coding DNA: TGTGCCATACCGACGGGACAGCAAGAGACCCAGTACTTC. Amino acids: CAIPTGQQETQYF.

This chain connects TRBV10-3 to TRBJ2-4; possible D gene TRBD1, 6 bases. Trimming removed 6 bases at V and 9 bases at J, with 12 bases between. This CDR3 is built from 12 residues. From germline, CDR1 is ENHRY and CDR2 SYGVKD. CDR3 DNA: TGTGCCATCAGGGAACAGGGTGGCATTCAGTACTTC. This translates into CAIREQGGIQYF.

The CDR3, as DNA: TGTGCCAGCAGCTTAGGGCTAGCGGCACTGGGAGAGACCCAGTACTTC. Residues: CASSLGLAALGETQYF. This sequence joins TRBV7-8 and TRBJ2-5; 7 bases are a match to TRBD2. J lost 4 bases, V lost 1 base, and 9 bases had no gene match. The CDR3 runs 16 residues. The germline CDR1 and CDR2 sequences are SGHVS and FQNEAQ. Looking up the rest from reference TRBV7-8 and TRBJ2-5 gives the full variable domain: GAGVSQSPRYKVAKRGQDVALRCDPISGHVSLFWYQQALGQGPEFLTYFQNEAQLDKSGLPSDRFFAERPEGSVSTLKIQRTQQEDSAVYLCASSLGLAALGETQYFGPGTRLLVL.

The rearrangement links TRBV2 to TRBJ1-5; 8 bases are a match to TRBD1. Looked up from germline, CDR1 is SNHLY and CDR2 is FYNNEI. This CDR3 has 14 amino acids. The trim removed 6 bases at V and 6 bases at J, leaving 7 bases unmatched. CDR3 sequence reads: CASSARDRSQPQHF. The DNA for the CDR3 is TGTGCCAGCAGCGCCCGGGACAGGTCTCAGCCCCAGCATTTT.

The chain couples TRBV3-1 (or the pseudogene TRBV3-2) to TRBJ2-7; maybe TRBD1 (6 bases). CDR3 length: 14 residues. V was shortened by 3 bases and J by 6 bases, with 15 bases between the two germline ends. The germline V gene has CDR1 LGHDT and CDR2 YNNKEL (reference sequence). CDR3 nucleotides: TGTGCCAGCAGCCAGGGGGACACTTCTTTCGAGCAGTACTTC. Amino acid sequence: CASSQGDTSFEQYF.

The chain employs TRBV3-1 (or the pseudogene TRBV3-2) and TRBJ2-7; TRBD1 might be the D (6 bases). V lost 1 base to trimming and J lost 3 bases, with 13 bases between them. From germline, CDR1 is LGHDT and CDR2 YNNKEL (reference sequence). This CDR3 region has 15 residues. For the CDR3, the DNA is TGTGCCAGCAGCCAAGGCCGCAGGGGTCTCTACGAGCAGTACTTC. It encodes CASSQGRRGLYEQYF.

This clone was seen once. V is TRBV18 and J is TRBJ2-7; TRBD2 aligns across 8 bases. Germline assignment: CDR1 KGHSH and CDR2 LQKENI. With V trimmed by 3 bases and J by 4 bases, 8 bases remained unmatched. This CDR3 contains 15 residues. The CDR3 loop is CASSPSSGAQYEQYF. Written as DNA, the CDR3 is TGTGCCAGCTCACCCAGTAGCGGGGCCCAATACGAGCAGTACTTC.

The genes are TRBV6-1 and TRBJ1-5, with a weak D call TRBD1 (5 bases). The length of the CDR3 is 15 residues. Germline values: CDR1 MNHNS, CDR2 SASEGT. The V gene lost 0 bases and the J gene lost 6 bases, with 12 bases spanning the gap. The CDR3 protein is CASSEARGITQPQHF. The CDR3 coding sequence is TGTGCCAGCAGTGAAGCTAGGGGTATCACTCAGCCCCAGCATTTT.

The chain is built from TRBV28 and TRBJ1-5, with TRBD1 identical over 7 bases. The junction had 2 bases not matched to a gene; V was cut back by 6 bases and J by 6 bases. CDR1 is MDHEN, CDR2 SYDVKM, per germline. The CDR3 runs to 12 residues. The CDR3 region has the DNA TGTGCCAGCAGCACAGGGGTTCAGCCCCAGCATTTT. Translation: CASSTGVQPQHF.

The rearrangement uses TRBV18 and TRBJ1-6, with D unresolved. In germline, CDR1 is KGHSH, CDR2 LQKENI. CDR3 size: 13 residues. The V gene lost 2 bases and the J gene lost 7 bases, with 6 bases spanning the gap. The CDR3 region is CASSPSLNSPLHF. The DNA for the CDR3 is TGTGCCAGCTCACCATCTTTAAATTCACCCCTCCACTTT.

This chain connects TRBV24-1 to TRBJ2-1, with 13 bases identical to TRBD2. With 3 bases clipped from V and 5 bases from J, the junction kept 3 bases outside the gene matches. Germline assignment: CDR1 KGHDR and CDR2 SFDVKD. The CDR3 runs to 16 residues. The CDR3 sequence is CATSDLGLAGDNEQFF. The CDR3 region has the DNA TGTGCCACCAGTGATCTCGGACTAGCGGGAGACAATGAGCAGTTCTTC.

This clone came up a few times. The CDR3 here is CASSVELFTDTQYF. The CDR3 DNA is TGTGCCAGCAGCGTTGAACTTTTCACAGATACGCAGTATTTT. The chain links TRBV9 to TRBJ2-3; D is ambiguous. V was cut by 2 bases and J by 2 bases, with 9 bases left in between. The CDR3 is 14 amino acids. CDR1 is SGDLS and CDR2 is YYNGEE in the germline V gene.

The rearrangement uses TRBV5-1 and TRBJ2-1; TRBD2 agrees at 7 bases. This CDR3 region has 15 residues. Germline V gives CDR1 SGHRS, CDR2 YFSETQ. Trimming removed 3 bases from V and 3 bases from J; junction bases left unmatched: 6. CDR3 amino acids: CASSWGLADYNEQFF. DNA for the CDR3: TGCGCCAGCAGCTGGGGCCTAGCGGACTACAATGAGCAGTTCTTC.

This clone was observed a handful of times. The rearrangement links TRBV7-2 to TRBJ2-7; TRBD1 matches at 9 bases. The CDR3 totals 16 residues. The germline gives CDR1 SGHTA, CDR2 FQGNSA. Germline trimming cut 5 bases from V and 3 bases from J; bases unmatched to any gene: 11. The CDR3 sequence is CASSPRRDRVSYEQYF. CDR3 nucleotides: TGTGCCAGCAGCCCCCGCAGGGACAGGGTAAGCTACGAGCAGTACTTC.

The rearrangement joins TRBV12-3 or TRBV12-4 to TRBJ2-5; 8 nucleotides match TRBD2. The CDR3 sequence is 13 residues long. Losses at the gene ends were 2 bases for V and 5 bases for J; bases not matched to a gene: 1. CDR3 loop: CASSLSGGETQYF. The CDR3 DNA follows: TGTGCCAGCAGTTTAAGCGGGGGTGAGACCCAGTACTTC.

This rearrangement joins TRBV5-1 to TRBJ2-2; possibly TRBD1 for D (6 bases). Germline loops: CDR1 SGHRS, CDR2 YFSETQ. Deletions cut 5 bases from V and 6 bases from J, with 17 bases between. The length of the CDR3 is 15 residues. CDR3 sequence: CASSWAQGMAGELFF. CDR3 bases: TGCGCCAGCAGTTGGGCACAGGGAATGGCCGGGGAGCTGTTTTTT.

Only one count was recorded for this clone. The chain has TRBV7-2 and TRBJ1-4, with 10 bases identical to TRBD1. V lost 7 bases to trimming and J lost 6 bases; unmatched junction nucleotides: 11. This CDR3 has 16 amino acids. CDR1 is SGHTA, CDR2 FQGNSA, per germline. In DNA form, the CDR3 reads TGTGCCAGCACCCCACCCCGAGACAGGGGGCATGAAAAACTGTTTTTT. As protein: CASTPPRDRGHEKLFF.

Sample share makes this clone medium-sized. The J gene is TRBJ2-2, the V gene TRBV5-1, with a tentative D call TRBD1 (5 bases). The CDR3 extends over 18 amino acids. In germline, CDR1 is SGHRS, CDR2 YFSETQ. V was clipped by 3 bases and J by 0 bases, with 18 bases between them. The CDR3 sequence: CASSWGSAFYSNTGELFF. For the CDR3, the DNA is TGCGCCAGCAGCTGGGGCAGCGCCTTTTATTCGAACACCGGGGAGCTGTTTTTT.

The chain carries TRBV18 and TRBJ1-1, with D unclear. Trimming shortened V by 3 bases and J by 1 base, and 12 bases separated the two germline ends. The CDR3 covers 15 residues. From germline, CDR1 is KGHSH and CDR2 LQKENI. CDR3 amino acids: CASSPGLNWNTEAFF. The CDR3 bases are TGTGCCAGCTCACCCGGACTTAATTGGAACACTGAAGCTTTCTTT.

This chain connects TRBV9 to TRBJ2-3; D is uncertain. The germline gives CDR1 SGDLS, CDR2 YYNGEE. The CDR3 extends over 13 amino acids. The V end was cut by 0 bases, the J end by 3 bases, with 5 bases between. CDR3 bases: TGTGCCAGCAGCGTAGATCCGACAGATACGCAGTATTTT. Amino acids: CASSVDPTDTQYF.

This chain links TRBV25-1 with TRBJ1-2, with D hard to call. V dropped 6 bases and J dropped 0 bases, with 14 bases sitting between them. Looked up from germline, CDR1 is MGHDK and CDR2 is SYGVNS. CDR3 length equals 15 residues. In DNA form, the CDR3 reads TGTGCCAGCAGAGACACGAGATTAGCTAACTATGGCTACACCTTC. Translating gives CASRDTRLANYGYTF.